This T cell receptor beta chain was observed in a study of CD8+ T cells in alopecia areata. Overall study findings and caveats: Scalp samples also yield sequences of resident alphabeta T cells from normal skin.

RNA extraction and reverse transcription yielded cDNA as sequencing template. This table comes from immunoSEQ multiplex PCR, and its TCRdb copy is limited to in-frame clones, with some not included. Among approximately 170,000 clones, approximately 57% were seen once, and the ten largest hold 13% to 15%. Notes on this clone: Its specificity is not known.

V was cut by 4 bases and J by 8 bases, with 11 bases left in between. The CDR3 spans 11 residues. CDR1 SQVTM and CDR2 ANQGSEA come from the germline V gene. Regarding treatment: oral pan-JAK inhibitor, 5-10 mg twice daily. The sample here was CD4+ T cells sorted from blood, taken at week 24, from a patient treated with tofacitinib. The chain recombines TRBV29-1 with TRBJ1-2; no clear D gene. This clonotype was obtained from a human donor with alopecia areata. CDR3 nucleotides: TGCAGCGTTGGAGGGTTTGAGGGCTACACCTTC. Amino acids: CSVGGFEGYTF.